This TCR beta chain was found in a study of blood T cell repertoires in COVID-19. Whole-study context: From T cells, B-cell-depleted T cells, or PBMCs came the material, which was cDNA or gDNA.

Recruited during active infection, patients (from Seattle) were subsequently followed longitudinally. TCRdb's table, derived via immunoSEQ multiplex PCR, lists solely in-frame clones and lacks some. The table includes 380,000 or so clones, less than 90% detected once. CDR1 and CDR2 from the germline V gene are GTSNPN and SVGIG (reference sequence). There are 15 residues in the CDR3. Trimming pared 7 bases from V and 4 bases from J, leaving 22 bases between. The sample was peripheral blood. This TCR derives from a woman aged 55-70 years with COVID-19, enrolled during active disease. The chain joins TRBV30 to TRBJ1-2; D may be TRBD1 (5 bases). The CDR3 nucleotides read TGTGCCTTTTTAGAACAGACAGCCCTTGTCTATGGCTACACCTTC. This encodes CAFLEQTALVYGYTF.